These 32 T cell receptor beta chains were sequenced from one sample in a study of T cell responses to AZD1222 COVID-19 vaccine. Generated by immunoSEQ multiplex PCR, the TCRdb table keeps only in-frame clones and is missing some. Of roughly 100,000 clones listed, roughly 89% were seen once; the top ten hold about 40%. The specimen was peripheral blood, collected 28 days after the second AZD1222 dose. All receptors come from an adult who received the AZD1222 COVID-19 vaccine.

The sample holds one count of this clone. V and J are TRBV5-1 and TRBJ2-5; 11 bases align to TRBD2. In germline, CDR1 is SGHRS, CDR2 YFSETQ. There are 17 residues in the CDR3. With V trimmed by 0 bases and J by 3 bases, 7 bases remained unmatched. This chain's CDR3 is CASSLAKTSGIKETQYF. CDR3 in DNA: TGCGCCAGCAGCTTGGCCAAGACTAGCGGGATTAAAGAGACCCAGTACTTC. The full variable domain, with the rest looked up from reference TRBV5-1 and TRBJ2-5, is KAGVTQTPRYLIKTRGQQVTLSCSPISGHRSVSWYQQTPGQGLQFLFEYFSETQRNKGNFPGRFSGRQFSNSRSEMNVSTLELGDSALYLCASSLAKTSGIKETQYFGPGTRLLVL.

The count of this clone is one. This chain connects TRBV28 to TRBJ1-2, with unresolved D. This CDR3 comprises 16 residues. With 4 bases removed from V and 0 bases from J, the gap between germline ends came to 15 bases. CDR1 MDHEN and CDR2 SYDVKM come from the germline V gene. The CDR3, as DNA: TGTGCCAGCAGTTCCGAATGGCCGGGAGCTAACTATGGCTACACCTTC. Translated, it gives CASSSEWPGANYGYTF.

There are a few counts of this clone. This chain joins TRBV11-2 and TRBJ1-1, with D hard to call. Germline lookup yields CDR1 SGHAT and CDR2 FQNNGV. The CDR3 has 19 residues. The V gene lost 5 bases and the J gene lost 1 base, with 26 bases spanning the gap. CDR3 coding DNA: TGTGCCAGCAGCCTCAAGGTCCCCAGTAGCCTTCCAAGGAACACTGAAGCTTTCTTT. Its protein product is CASSLKVPSSLPRNTEAFF.

V is TRBV9 and J is TRBJ2-7, with D uncertain. The germline V and J ends were trimmed by 3 bases and 7 bases, with 23 bases remaining between them. Germline V CDR1 and CDR2: SGDLS, YYNGEE. The CDR3 contains 16 residues. CDR3 DNA sequence: TGTGCCAGCAGCGCGGGCCCCATAGCAGCCGTGGGGGAGCAGTACTTC. This encodes CASSAGPIAAVGEQYF.

The chain uses TRBV11-3 and TRBJ2-2, with TRBD1 matching over 9 bases. Per the germline V gene, CDR1 is SGHNT and CDR2 is YENEEA. The length of the CDR3 is 16 residues. The junction had 3 bases not matched to a gene; V was cut back by 4 bases and J by 0 bases. The CDR3 DNA follows: TGTGCCAGCAGCTCAAGGGACAGGGCGAACACCGGGGAGCTGTTTTTT. This sequence encodes CASSSRDRANTGELFF. The whole variable domain, filled in from reference TRBV11-3 and TRBJ2-2, reads EAGVVQSPRYKIIEKKQPVAFWCNPISGHNTLYWYLQNLGQGPELLIRYENEEAVDDSQLPKDRFSAERLKGVDSTLKIQPAELGDSAVYLCASSSRDRANTGELFFGEGSRLTVL.

The chain employs TRBV19 and TRBJ2-2; no firm D call. CDR3 length: 13 amino acids. Germline V gene data show CDR1 as LNHDA and CDR2 as SQIVND (reference sequence). V was shortened by 6 bases and J by 5 bases, with 10 bases between the two germline ends. The chain's CDR3 is CASSGLGTGELFF. CDR3 DNA sequence: TGTGCCAGTAGCGGCCTGGGGACCGGGGAGCTGTTTTTT.

This clone was found once. The chain couples TRBV3-1 (or the pseudogene TRBV3-2) to TRBJ2-7; D possibly corresponds to TRBD1 (7 bases). CDR3 length: 17 amino acids. Germline V gene data show CDR1 as LGHDT and CDR2 as YNNKEL (reference sequence). V was shortened by 4 bases and J by 6 bases, with 25 bases between the two germline ends. CDR3 protein: CASSPPLGQDQGGEQYF. The CDR3 DNA is TGTGCCAGCAGCCCGCCCCTAGGACAGGACCAGGGGGGCGAGCAGTACTTC.

The chain has TRBV27 and TRBJ1-6, with D unclear. The CDR3 length is 13 residues. Trimming took off 2 bases at V and 10 bases at J, with 9 bases between the two ends. CDR1 MNHEY and CDR2 SMNVEV come from the germline V gene (reference sequence). The CDR3 loop is CASSLTERSPLHF. The CDR3 coding sequence is TGTGCCAGCAGTTTAACAGAGCGGTCACCCCTCCACTTT.

The chain has TRBV7-9 and TRBJ2-1; 11 bases are shared with TRBD1. Looked up from germline, CDR1 is SEHNR and CDR2 is FQNEAQ (reference sequence). This CDR3 comprises 14 residues. The junction had 10 bases not matched to a gene; V was cut back by 8 bases and J by 10 bases. Here the CDR3 DNA reads TGTGCCAGCTTCGCCGGACAGGGGGCTCGGGAGCAGTTCTTC. Protein sequence: CASFAGQGAREQFF.

V is TRBV9 and J is TRBJ2-1, with 11 bases identical to TRBD2. CDR1 and CDR2 (germline): SGDLS, YYNGEE. This CDR3 comprises 16 residues. V was clipped by 2 bases and J by 7 bases; unmatched bases: 8. CDR3: CASSVSGTSGFNEQFF. As DNA, the CDR3 is TGTGCCAGCAGCGTCAGTGGGACTAGCGGCTTTAATGAGCAGTTCTTC. Using reference TRBV9 and TRBJ2-1 for the parts outside the CDR3, the full variable domain is DSGVTQTPKHLITATGQRVTLRCSPRSGDLSVYWYQQSLDQGLQFLIQYYNGEERAKGNILERFSAQQFPDLHSELNLSSLELGDSALYFCASSVSGTSGFNEQFFGPGTRLTVL.

This clone was seen a few times. The chain combines TRBV30 with TRBJ2-4; D gene unclear. The germline gives CDR1 GTSNPN, CDR2 SVGIG (reference sequence). There are 14 residues in the CDR3. The ends were cut back, 0 bases at V and 3 bases at J, with 9 bases in the middle. CDR3 sequence (DNA): TGTGCCTGGAGTGTACCTGGCCACAAAAACATTCAGTACTTC. This gives the protein CAWSVPGHKNIQYF.

The chain couples TRBV24-1 to TRBJ1-2; the match to TRBD1 covers 7 bases. The V segment lost 4 bases and the J segment 10 bases; nucleotides outside the gene matches: 17. This CDR3 is built from 16 residues. Germline loops: CDR1 KGHDR, CDR2 SFDVKD. The CDR3 region is CATSEIGRDRTPTYTF. The CDR3 bases are TGTGCCACCAGTGAAATTGGAAGGGACAGAACCCCCACCTACACCTTC.

This chain uses TRBV24-1 with TRBJ1-5, with 9 bases lining up with TRBD1. Germline CDR1 reads KGHDR; CDR2 reads SFDVKD. V dropped 7 bases and J dropped 4; count of bases not matched to a gene: 7. This CDR3 has 15 residues. In nucleotides, the CDR3 is TGTGCCACCAGCAGACCGGGACAGGGTAATCAGCCCCAGCATTTT. Encoded protein: CATSRPGQGNQPQHF.

The chain employs TRBV7-3 and TRBJ2-1, with D uncertain. The V gene lost 1 base and the J gene lost 7 bases, with 5 bases spanning the gap. Germline assignment: CDR1 SGHTA and CDR2 FQGTGA. The CDR3 has 12 amino acids. CDR3 in DNA: TGTGCCAGCAGCTTAAAACGGAATGAGCAGTTCTTC. Translation: CASSLKRNEQFF.

The V call is TRBV27, the J call TRBJ1-1, with D possibly TRBD1 on 5 matching bases. This CDR3 comprises 17 residues. Germline V gene data show CDR1 as MNHEY and CDR2 as SMNVEV (reference sequence). Trimming left V 0 bases short and J 1 base short, with 15 bases between. This CDR3 is CASSLSRYGAPNTEAFF. CDR3 coding DNA: TGTGCCAGCAGTTTATCGAGGTACGGGGCGCCGAACACTGAAGCTTTCTTT.

The V call is TRBV28, the J call TRBJ2-2, with 7 bases matching TRBD1. CDR1 and CDR2 from the germline V gene are MDHEN and SYDVKM. Trimming took 5 bases from V and 5 from J; bases not matched to a gene: 14. This CDR3 has 17 amino acids. The CDR3 is CASSRAGAGGKTGELFF. The DNA of the CDR3 is TGTGCCAGCAGTCGGGCCGGGGCAGGGGGAAAAACCGGGGAGCTGTTTTTT.

In DNA form, the CDR3 reads TGTGCCAGCAGTTTACGGGGGCCTACCACAGATACGCAGTATTTT. Its translation is CASSLRGPTTDTQYF. This chain uses TRBV27 with TRBJ2-3, with D tentatively TRBD1 or TRBD2 (6 bases each). Trimming cost V 2 bases and J 2 bases, with 11 bases left between them. The CDR3 is 15 residues long. Germline loops: CDR1 MNHEY, CDR2 SMNVEV (reference sequence).

The chain couples TRBV6-5 to TRBJ2-7; 9 positions agree with TRBD1. This CDR3 is built from 14 residues. V lost 5 bases to trimming and J lost 3 bases; unmatched junction nucleotides: 5. Germline V lookup: CDR1 MNHEY, CDR2 SVGAGI. CDR3 amino acids: CASSQTGGLYEQYF. The CDR3 DNA is TGTGCCAGCAGTCAGACAGGGGGGCTCTACGAGCAGTACTTC.

Only a few counts were recorded for this clone. V gene TRBV7-9 combines with J gene TRBJ1-1; D is unresolved. Trimming shortened V by 5 bases and J by 0 bases, and 4 bases separated the two germline ends. Germline V gives CDR1 SEHNR, CDR2 FQNEAQ (reference sequence). The CDR3 has 12 residues. CDR3 sequence: CASSTMNTEAFF. The CDR3 nucleotides are TGTGCCAGCAGCACCATGAACACTGAAGCTTTCTTT.

This chain joins TRBV5-1 and TRBJ2-7, with 9 bases identical to TRBD1. Germline CDR1 and CDR2: SGHRS and YFSETQ. This CDR3 comprises 15 residues. J gave up 3 bases and V 4 bases, and 8 bases lay outside the gene matches. The CDR3: CASSPTPTGGYEQYF. CDR3 sequence (DNA): TGCGCCAGCAGCCCCACCCCGACAGGGGGCTACGAGCAGTACTTC.

V and J are TRBV7-2 and TRBJ1-5; D not resolved. The CDR3 is 13 residues long. Germline CDR1 reads SGHTA; CDR2 reads FQGNSA. Trimming pared 3 bases from V and 4 bases from J, leaving 7 bases between. CDR3 nucleotide sequence: TGTGCCAGCAGCTTGAGCGGGAATCAGCCCCAGCATTTT. Its translation: CASSLSGNQPQHF. Complete variable domain (other parts from reference TRBV7-2 and TRBJ1-5): GAGVSQSPSNKVTEKGKDVELRCDPISGHTALYWYRQSLGQGLEFLIYFQGNSAPDKSGLPSDRFSAERTGGSVSTLTIQRTQQEDSAVYLCASSLSGNQPQHFGDGTRLSIL.

The genes are TRBV5-6 and TRBJ1-2; D is undetermined. The CDR3 consists of 12 residues. Looked up from germline, CDR1 is SGHDT and CDR2 is YYEEEE. The V gene lost 2 bases and the J gene lost 8 bases, with 10 bases spanning the gap. The CDR3 loop is CASSFRGGGYTF. The CDR3 nucleotides are TGTGCCAGCAGCTTTCGGGGTGGGGGCTACACCTTC.

The CDR3 reads CASSEWTGGGNTIYF. The CDR3 nucleotides are TGTGCCAGCAGTGAATGGACAGGGGGTGGAAACACCATATATTTT. V and J are TRBV6-1 and TRBJ1-3; 10 bases fit TRBD1. V lost 2 bases and J lost 3; bases outside the gene matches: 1. CDR1 MNHNS and CDR2 SASEGT come from the germline V gene. The CDR3 is made up of 15 amino acids.

The chain employs TRBV6-5 and TRBJ1-5; 8 bases align to TRBD1. Trimming took 5 bases from V and 7 from J; bases not matched to a gene: 7. The CDR3 consists of 14 residues. CDR1 and CDR2 (germline): MNHEY, SVGAGI. The CDR3 DNA is TGTGCCAGCAGTCCCGGACAGGGATGGCAGCCCCAGCATTTT. It encodes CASSPGQGWQPQHF.

The J gene is TRBJ1-5, the V gene TRBV11-2, with TRBD1 matching over 8 bases. Trimming removed 5 bases from V and 6 bases from J; junction bases left unmatched: 3. Germline V gene lookup returns CDR1 SGHAT and CDR2 FQNNGV. The CDR3 contains 13 residues. CDR3 in DNA: TGTGCCAGCAGCCCGCAGGGGGCTCAGCCCCAGCATTTT. Protein product: CASSPQGAQPQHF.

In the case of this clone: One end of the junction fails to match germline, which may point to a read error. The chain carries TRBV10-2 and TRBJ2-2; TRBD2 matches at 14 bases. Germline CDR1 is WSHSY and CDR2 is SAAADI. This CDR3 is built from 17 residues. The DNA of the CDR3 is TGCGCCAGCGGTGAAGGACTAGCGGGAGGGAACACCGGGGAGCTGTTTTTT. Amino acids: CASGEGLAGGNTGELFF.

The chain carries TRBV28 and TRBJ1-5; D uncertain. This CDR3 has 18 amino acids. In germline, CDR1 is MDHEN, CDR2 SYDVKM. V was shortened by 2 bases and J by 0 bases, with 17 bases between the two germline ends. CDR3 sequence reads: CASSLAAFYLSSNQPQHF. Written as DNA, the CDR3 is TGTGCCAGCAGTTTAGCGGCTTTCTACCTATCTAGCAATCAGCCCCAGCATTTT.

The CDR3 bases are TGCAGTGCTAGGGGCGCGGGGGGGCAGTTCTTC. Its protein product is CSARGAGGQFF. This chain links TRBV20-1 with TRBJ2-1; 8 bases align to TRBD2. The CDR3 sequence is 11 residues long. Per the germline V gene, CDR1 is DFQATT and CDR2 is SNEGSKA (reference sequence). J lost 12 bases, V lost 3 bases, and 4 bases had no gene match.

The CDR3 protein is CASSQKRLAGVYEQFF. The CDR3 DNA follows: TGCGCCAGCAGCCAAAAAAGGCTAGCGGGAGTTTATGAGCAGTTCTTC. The chain employs TRBV4-3 and TRBJ2-1; 10 nucleotides line up with TRBD2. The CDR3 has 16 amino acids. The germline gives CDR1 LGHNA, CDR2 YSLEER. Trimming at V came to 2 bases and at J to 8 bases, leaving 9 bases not matched to a gene.

This clone was seen a handful of times. The CDR3 DNA reads as TGTGCCAGCAGCTTGGGTGGATTCGATCGTCCCCAGCATTTT. This gives the protein CASSLGGFDRPQHF. This chain uses TRBV5-8 with TRBJ1-5, with D hard to call. This CDR3 has 14 amino acids. V gave up 0 bases and J gave up 10 bases, with 14 bases separating them. Germline lookup yields CDR1 SGHTS and CDR2 YDEGEE.

In DNA form, the CDR3 reads TGTGCCTGGAGTGAGGGCGATGAGCAGTTCTTC. Protein sequence: CAWSEGDEQFF. The chain has TRBV30 and TRBJ2-1; no reliable D call. Per the germline V gene, CDR1 is GTSNPN and CDR2 is SVGIG (reference sequence). V lost 1 base to trimming and J lost 8 bases, with 6 bases between them. CDR3 length: 11 residues.

The chain uses TRBV2 and TRBJ1-2, with 9 bases lining up with TRBD1. Per the germline V gene, CDR1 is SNHLY and CDR2 is FYNNEI. With V trimmed by 7 bases and J by 7 bases, 7 bases remained unmatched. The CDR3 covers 13 residues. In DNA form, the CDR3 reads TGTGCCAGCACCCTAACAGGGGGCTCTGGCTACACCTTC. The encoded protein is CASTLTGGSGYTF.